This TCR beta chain came from a study of blood T cell repertoires in COVID-19. The table came from immunoSEQ multiplex PCR; TCRdb's copy has only in-frame clones and leaves some out. The sample includes roughly 300,000 clones, 80% to 90% of them seen just once. From germline, CDR1 is SQVTM and CDR2 ANQGSEA. This CDR3 has 14 amino acids. Trimming cost V 5 bases and J 1 base; bases outside gene matches: 1. The receptor comes from a man aged 30-40 years who had recovered from COVID-19. The chain is built from TRBV29-1 and TRBJ2-2; 10 positions agree with TRBD2. The material sequenced was PBMCs or T cells enriched from blood (not recorded which). This CDR3 is CSVSSGGNTGELFF. CDR3 sequence (DNA): TGCAGCGTTTCTAGCGGGGGGAACACCGGGGAGCTGTTTTTT.